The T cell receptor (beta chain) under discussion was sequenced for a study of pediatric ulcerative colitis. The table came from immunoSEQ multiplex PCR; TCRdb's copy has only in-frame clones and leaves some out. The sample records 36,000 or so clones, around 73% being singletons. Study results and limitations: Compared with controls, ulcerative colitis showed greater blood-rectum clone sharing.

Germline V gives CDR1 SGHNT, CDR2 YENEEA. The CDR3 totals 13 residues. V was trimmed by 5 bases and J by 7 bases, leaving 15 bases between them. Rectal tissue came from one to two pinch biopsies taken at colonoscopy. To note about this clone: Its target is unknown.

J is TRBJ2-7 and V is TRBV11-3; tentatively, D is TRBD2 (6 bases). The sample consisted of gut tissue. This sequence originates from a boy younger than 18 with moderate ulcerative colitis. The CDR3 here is CASSLAPRREQYF. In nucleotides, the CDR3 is TGTGCCAGCAGCCTAGCGCCACGGAGGGAGCAGTACTTC.